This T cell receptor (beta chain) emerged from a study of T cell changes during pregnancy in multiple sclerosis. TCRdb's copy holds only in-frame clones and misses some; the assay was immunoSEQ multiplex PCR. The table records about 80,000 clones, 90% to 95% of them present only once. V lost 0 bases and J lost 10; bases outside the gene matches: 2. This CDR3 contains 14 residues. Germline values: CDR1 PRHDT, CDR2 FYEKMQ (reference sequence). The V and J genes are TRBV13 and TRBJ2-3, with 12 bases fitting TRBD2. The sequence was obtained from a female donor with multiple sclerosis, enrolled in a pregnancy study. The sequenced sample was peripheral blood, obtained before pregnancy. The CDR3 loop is CASSLGTSGGAQYF. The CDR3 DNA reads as TGTGCCAGCAGCTTAGGGACTAGCGGGGGAGCGCAGTATTTT.